This T cell receptor beta chain was obtained from a study of Ad26.COV2.S vaccination and SARS-CoV-2 variants. Overall study: Doses of Ad26.COV2.S were injected into muscle once or twice, 56 days apart. Study findings and constraints: Relative to placebo recipients, vaccine recipients exhibited elevated spike-specific TCR breadth. Estimates derived from TCR breadth and depth analyses may have underestimated total T cell responses. Breadth of non-spike TCRs did not differ between vaccinees and placebo recipients.

Data came from immunoSEQ multiplex PCR; TCRdb stores just in-frame clones and leaves some out. Of some 420,000 clones in the sample, roughly 88% are singletons; the top ten hold around 3.6%. The treatment: 19 received Ad26.COV2.S at low or high dose, single or two shots; five or six received placebo; per-sample allocation not given. Day 63 after the first injection of vaccine or placebo was the sampling time. Of note for this clone: The antigen remains unidentified.

Germline V gene data show CDR1 as SGHVS and CDR2 as FQNEAQ. The CDR3 is made up of 15 amino acids. The ends were cut back, 5 bases at V and 1 base at J, with 14 bases in the middle. Sequences were derived from peripheral blood, sampled in a trial of Ad26.COV2.S vaccine versus placebo. The receptor comes from a person between 18 and 65 years old who received the Ad26.COV2.S COVID-19 vaccine or a placebo. This rearrangement joins TRBV7-8 to TRBJ1-1, with D perhaps TRBD1 (6 bases). The CDR3 nucleotides are TGTGCCAGCAGCCGAGACAGGAGGGGGAACACTGAAGCTTTCTTT. Translating gives CASSRDRRGNTEAFF.